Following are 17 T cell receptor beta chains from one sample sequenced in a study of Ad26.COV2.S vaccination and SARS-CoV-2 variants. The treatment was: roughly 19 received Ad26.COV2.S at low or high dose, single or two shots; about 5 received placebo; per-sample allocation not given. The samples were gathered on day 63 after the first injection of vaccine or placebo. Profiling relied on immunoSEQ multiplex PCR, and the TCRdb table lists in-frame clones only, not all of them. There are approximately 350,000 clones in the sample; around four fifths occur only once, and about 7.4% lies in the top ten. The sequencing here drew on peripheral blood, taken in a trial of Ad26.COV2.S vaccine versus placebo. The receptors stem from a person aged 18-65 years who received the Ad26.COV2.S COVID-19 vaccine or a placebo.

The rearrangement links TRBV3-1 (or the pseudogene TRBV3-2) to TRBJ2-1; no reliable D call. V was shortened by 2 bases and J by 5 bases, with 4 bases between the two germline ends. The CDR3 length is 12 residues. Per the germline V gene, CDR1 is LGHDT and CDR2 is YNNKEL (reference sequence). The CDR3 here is CASSQYHNEQFF. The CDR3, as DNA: TGTGCCAGCAGCCAATACCACAATGAGCAGTTCTTC.

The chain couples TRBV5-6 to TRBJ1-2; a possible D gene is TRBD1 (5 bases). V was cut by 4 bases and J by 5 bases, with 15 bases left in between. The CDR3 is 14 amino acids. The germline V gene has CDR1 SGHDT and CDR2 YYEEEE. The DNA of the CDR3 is TGTGCCAGCAGCCCGATTGGGACGGAGTATGGCTACACCTTC. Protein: CASSPIGTEYGYTF.

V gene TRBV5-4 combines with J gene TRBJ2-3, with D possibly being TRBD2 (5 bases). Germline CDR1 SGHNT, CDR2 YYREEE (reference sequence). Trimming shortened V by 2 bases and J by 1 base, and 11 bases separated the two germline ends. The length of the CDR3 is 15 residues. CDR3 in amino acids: CASSFSASGTDTQYF. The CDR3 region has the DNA TGTGCCAGCAGCTTTAGCGCTTCTGGCACAGATACGCAGTATTTT. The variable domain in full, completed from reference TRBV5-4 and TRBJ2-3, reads ETGVTQSPTHLIKTRGQQVTLRCSSQSGHNTVSWYQQALGQGPQFIFQYYREEENGRGNFPPRFSGLQFPNYSSELNVNALELDDSALYLCASSFSASGTDTQYFGPGTRLTVL.

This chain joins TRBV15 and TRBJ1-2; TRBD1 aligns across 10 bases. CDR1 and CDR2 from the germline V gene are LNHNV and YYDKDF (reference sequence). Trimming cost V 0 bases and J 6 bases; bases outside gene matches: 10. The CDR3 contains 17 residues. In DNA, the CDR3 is TGTGCCACCAGCAGAGATCCACTGGGGACAGGGGCGGATGGCTACACCTTC. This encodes CATSRDPLGTGADGYTF.

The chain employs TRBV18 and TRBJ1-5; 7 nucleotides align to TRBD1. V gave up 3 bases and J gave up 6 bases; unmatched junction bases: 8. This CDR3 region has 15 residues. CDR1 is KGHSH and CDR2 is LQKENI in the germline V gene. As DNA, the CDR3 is TGTGCCAGCTCACCTCAGGGGGTGAAAAGTCAGCCCCAGCATTTT. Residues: CASSPQGVKSQPQHF.

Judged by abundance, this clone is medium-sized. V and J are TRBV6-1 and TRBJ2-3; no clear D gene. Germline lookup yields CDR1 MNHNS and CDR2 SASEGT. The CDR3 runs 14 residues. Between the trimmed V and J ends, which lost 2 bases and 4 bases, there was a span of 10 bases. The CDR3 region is CASSESQDPDTQYF. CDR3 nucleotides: TGTGCCAGCAGTGAATCCCAGGACCCAGATACGCAGTATTTT.

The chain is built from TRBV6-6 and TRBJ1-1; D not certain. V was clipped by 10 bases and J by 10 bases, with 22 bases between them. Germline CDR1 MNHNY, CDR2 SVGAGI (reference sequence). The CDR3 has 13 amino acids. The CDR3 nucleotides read TGTGCCACAAAGGCTCCGAGACTGTTAATAGCTTTCTTT. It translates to CATKAPRLLIAFF.

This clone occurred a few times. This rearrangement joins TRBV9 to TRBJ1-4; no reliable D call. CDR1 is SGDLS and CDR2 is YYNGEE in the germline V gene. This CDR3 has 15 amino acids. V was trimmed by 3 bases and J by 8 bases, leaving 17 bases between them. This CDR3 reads CASSASDRSLEKLFF. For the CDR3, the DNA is TGTGCCAGCAGCGCTTCGGACCGGTCTCTGGAAAAACTGTTTTTT.

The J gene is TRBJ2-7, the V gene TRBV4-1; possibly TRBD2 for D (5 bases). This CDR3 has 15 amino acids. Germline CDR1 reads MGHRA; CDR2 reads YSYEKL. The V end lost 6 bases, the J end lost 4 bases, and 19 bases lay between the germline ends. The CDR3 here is CASRGERALSYEQYF. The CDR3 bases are TGCGCCAGCAGGGGAGAGAGAGCCTTATCTTACGAGCAGTACTTC.

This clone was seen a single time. CDR3 loop: CASSQEGPAKNIQYF. In DNA, the CDR3 is TGCGCCAGCAGCCAAGAGGGCCCAGCCAAAAACATTCAGTACTTC. V and J are TRBV4-1 and TRBJ2-4; D gene ambiguous. The V gene lost 0 bases and the J gene lost 0 bases, with 6 bases spanning the gap. Germline CDR1 and CDR2: MGHRA and YSYEKL. This CDR3 is built from 15 residues.

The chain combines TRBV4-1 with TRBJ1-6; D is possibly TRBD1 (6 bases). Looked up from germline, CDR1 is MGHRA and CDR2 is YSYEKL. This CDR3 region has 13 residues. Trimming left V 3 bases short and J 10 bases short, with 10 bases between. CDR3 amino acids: CASSQTQGSPLHF. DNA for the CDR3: TGCGCCAGCAGCCAGACTCAGGGGTCACCCCTCCACTTT.

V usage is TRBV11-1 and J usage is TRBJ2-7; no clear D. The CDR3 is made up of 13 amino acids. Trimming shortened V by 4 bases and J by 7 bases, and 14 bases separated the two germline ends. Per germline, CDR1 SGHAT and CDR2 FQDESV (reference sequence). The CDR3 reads CASSSTRAWEQYF. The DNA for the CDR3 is TGTGCCAGCAGCTCGACGCGAGCCTGGGAGCAGTACTTC.

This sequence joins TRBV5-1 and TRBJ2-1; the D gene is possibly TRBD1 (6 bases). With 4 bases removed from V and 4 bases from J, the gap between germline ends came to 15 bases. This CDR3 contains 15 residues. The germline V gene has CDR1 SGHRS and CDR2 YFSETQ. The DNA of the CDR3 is TGCGCCAGCAGCACAGGGAACCCCTCTTACAATGAGCAGTTCTTC. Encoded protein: CASSTGNPSYNEQFF.

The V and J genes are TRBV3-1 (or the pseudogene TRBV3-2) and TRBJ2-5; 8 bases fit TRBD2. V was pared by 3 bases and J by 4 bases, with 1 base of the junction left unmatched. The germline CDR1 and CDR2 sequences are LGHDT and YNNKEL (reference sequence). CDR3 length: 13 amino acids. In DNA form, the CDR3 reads TGTGCCAGCAGCCACGGGGGGGGAGAGACCCAGTACTTC. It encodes CASSHGGGETQYF.

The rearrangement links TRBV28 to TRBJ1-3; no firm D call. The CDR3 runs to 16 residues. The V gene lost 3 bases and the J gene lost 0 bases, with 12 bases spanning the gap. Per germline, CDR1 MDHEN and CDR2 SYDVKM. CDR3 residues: CASSFDPNRSGNTIYF. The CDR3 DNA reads TGTGCCAGCAGTTTTGACCCCAACCGCTCTGGAAACACCATATATTTT. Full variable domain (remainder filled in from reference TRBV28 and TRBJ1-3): DVKVTQSSRYLVKRTGEKVFLECVQDMDHENMFWYRQDPGLGLRLIYFSYDVKMKEKGDIPEGYSVSREKKERFSLILESASTNQTSMYLCASSFDPNRSGNTIYFGEGSWLTVV.

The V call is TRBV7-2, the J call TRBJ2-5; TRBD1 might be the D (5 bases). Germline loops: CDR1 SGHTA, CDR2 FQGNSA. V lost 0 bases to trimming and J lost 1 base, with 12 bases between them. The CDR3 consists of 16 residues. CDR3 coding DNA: TGTGCCAGCAGCTTAGCAGGGGCACAACGCCAAGAGACCCAGTACTTC. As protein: CASSLAGAQRQETQYF. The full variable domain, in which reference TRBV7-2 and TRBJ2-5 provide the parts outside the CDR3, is GAGVSQSPSNKVTEKGKDVELRCDPISGHTALYWYRQSLGQGLEFLIYFQGNSAPDKSGLPSDRFSAERTGGSVSTLTIQRTQQEDSAVYLCASSLAGAQRQETQYFGPGTRLLVL.

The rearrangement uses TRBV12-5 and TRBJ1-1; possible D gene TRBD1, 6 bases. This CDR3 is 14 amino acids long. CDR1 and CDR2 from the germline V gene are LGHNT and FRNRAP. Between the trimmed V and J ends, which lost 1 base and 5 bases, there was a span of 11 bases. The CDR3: CASGLATGKTEAFF. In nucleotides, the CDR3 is TGTGCTAGTGGTTTGGCTACAGGGAAGACTGAAGCTTTCTTT.